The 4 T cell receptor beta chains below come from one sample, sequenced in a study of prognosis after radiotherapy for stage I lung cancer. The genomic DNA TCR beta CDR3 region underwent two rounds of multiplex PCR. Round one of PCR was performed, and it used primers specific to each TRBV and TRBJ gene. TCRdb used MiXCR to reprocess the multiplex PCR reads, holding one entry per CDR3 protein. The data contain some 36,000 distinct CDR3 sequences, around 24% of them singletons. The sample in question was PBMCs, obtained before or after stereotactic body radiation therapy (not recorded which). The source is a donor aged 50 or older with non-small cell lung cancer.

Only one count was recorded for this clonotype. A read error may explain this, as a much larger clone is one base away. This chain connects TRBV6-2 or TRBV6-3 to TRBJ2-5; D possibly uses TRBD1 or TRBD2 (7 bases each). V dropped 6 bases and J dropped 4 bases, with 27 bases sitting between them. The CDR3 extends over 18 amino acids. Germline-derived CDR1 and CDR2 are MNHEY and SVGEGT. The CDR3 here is CASRTTGTALSGGETQYF. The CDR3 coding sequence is TGTGCCAGCAGGACGACCGGGACAGCTTTATCGGGAGGAGAGACCCAGTACTTC.

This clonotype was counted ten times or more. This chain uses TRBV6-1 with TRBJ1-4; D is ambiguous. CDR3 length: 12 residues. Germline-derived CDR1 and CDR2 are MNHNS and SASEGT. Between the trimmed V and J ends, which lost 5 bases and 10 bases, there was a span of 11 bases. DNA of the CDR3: TGTGCCAGCAGTAACGGCAGACCAAAACTGTTTTTT. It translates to CASSNGRPKLFF.

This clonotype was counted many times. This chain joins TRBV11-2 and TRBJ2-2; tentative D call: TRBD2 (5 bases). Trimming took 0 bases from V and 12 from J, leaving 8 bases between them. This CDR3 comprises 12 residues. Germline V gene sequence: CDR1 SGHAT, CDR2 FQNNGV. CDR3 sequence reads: CASSLEGAKLFF. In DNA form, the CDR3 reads TGTGCCAGCAGCTTAGAGGGAGCGAAGCTGTTTTTT. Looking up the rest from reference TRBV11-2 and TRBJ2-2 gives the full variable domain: EAGVAQSPRYKIIEKRQSVAFWCNPISGHATLYWYQQILGQGPKLLIQFQNNGVVDDSQLPKDRFSAERLKGVDSTLKIQPAKLEDSAVYLCASSLEGAKLFFGEGSRLTVL.

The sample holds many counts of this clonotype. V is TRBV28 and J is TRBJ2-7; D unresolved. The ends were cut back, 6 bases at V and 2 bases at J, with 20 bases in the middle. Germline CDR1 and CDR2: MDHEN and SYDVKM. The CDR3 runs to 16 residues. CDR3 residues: CASSSSKPLQTYEQYF. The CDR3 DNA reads TGTGCCAGCAGCTCCTCGAAACCCTTGCAGACCTACGAGCAGTACTTC. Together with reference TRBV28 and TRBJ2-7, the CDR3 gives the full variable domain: DVKVTQSSRYLVKRTGEKVFLECVQDMDHENMFWYRQDPGLGLRLIYFSYDVKMKEKGDIPEGYSVSREKKERFSLILESASTNQTSMYLCASSSSKPLQTYEQYFGPGTRLTVT.